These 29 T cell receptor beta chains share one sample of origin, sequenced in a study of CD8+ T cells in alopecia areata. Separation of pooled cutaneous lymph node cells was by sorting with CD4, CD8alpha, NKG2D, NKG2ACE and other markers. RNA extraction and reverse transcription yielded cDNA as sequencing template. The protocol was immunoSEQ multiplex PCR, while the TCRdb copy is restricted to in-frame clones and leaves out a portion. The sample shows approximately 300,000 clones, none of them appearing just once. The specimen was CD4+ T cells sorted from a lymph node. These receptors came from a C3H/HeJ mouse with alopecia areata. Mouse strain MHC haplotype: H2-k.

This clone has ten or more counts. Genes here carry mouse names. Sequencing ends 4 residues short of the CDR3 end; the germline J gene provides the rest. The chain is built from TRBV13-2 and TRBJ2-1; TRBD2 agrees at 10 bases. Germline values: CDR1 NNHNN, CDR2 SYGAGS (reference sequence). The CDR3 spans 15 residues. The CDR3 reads CASGDALGGRAEQFF. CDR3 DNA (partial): TGTGCCAGCGGTGATGCCCTGGGGGGGCGGGCT.

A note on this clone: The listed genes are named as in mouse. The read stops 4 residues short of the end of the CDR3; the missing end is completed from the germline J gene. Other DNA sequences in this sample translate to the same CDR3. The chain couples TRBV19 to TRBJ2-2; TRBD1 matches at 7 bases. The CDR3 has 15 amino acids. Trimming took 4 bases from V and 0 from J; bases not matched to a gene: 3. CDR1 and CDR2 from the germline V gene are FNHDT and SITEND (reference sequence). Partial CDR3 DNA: TGTGCCAGCAGTCGGGACAGACCAAACACCGGG. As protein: CASSRDRPNTG. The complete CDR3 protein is CASSRDRPNTGQLYF.

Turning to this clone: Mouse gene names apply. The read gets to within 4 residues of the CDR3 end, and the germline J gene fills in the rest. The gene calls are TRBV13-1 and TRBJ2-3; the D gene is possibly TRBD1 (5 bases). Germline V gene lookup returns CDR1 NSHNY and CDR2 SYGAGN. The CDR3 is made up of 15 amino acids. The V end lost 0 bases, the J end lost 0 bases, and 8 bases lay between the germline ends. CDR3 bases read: TGTGCCAGCAGTGATGACAGGTCTAGTGCAGAA. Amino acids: CASSDDRSSAE. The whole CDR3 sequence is CASSDDRSSAETLYF.

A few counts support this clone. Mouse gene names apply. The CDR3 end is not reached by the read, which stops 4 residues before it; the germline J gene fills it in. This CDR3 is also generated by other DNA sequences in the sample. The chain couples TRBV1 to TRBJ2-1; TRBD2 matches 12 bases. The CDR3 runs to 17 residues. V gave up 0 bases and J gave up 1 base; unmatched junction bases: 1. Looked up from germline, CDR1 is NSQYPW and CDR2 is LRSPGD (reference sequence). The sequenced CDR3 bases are TGCACCTGCAGTGCAGATGGGACTGGGGGGAACTATGCT. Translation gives CTCSADGTGGNYA. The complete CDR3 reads CTCSADGTGGNYAEQFF.

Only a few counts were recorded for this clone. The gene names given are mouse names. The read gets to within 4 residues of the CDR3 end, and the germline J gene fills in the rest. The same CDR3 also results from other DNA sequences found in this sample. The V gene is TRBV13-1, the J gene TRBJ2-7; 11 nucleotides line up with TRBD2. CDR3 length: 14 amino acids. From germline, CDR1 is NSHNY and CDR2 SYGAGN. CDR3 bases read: TGTGCCAGCAGTGGGGGACTGGGGGCTTAT. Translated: CASSGGLGAY. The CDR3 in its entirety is CASSGGLGAYEQYF.

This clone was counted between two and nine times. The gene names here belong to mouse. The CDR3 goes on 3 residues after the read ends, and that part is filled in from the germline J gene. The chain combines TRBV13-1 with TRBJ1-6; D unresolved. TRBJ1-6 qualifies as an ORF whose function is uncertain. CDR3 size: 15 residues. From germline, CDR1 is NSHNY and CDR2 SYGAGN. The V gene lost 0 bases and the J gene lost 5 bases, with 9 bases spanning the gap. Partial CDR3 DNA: TGTGCCAGCAGTGATGCAATCAGAAATAATTCGCCC. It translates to CASSDAIRNNSP. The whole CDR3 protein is CASSDAIRNNSPLYF.

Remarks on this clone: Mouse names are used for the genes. The CDR3 bases that were read are TGTGCCAGCGGTGCTGCCATCCGCCTTAACCAAGAC. This codes for CASGAAIRLNQD. The whole CDR3 sequence reads CASGAAIRLNQDTQYF. V gene TRBV13-2 combines with J gene TRBJ2-5; D not certain. From the germline J gene comes the end of the CDR3, since the read stops 4 residues before it. Deletions cut 3 bases from V and 0 bases from J, with 14 bases between. CDR3 length equals 16 residues. Per germline, CDR1 NNHNN and CDR2 SYGAGS (reference sequence).

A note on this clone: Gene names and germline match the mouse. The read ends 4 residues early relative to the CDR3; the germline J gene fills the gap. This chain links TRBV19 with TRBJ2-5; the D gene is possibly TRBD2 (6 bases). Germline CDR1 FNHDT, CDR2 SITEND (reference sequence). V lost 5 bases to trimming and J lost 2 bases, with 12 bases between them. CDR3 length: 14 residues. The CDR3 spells CASSRGTFQDTQYF. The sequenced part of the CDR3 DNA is TGTGCCAGCAGCCGCGGGACTTTCCAAGAC.

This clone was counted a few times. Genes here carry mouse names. The CDR3 is CASSINWGIAETLYF. The CDR3 bases that were read are TGTGCCAGCAGTATTAACTGGGGGATTGCAGAA. This chain links TRBV19 with TRBJ2-3; 8 nucleotides agree with TRBD2. Sequencing ends 4 residues short of the CDR3 end; the germline J gene provides the rest. Germline CDR1 and CDR2: FNHDT and SITEND (reference sequence). The CDR3 spans 15 residues. Trimming cost V 2 bases and J 2 bases; bases outside gene matches: 4.

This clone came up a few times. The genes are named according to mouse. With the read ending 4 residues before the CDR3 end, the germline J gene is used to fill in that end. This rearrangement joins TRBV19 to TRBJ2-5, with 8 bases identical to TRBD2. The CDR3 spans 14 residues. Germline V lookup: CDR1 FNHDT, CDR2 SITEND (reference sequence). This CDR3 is CASSIKLGEDTQYF. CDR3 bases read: TGTGCCAGCAGTATAAAACTGGGGGAGGAC.

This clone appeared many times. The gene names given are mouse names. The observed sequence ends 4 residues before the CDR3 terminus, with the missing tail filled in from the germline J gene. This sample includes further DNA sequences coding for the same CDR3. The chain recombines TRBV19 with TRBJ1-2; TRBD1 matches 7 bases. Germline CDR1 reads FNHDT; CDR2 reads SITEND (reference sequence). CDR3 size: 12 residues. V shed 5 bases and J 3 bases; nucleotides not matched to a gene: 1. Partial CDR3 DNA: TGTGCCAGCAGCAGGGGGGACTCC. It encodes CASSRGDS. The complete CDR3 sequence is CASSRGDSDYTF.

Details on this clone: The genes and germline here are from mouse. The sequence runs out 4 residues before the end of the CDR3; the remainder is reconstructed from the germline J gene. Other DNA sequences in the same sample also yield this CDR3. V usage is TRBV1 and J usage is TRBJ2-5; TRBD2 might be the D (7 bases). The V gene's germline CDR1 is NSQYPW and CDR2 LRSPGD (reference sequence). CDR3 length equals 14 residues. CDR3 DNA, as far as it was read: TGCACCTGCAGTGCAGAGGGGGGCGAGGAC. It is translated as CTCSAEGGED. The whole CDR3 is CTCSAEGGEDTQYF.

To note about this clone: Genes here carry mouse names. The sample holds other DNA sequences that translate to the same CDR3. Incomplete CDR3 DNA: TGTGCCAGCAGCCAGGGACAGGGTGCAAACTCC. Its protein product is CASSQGQGANS. The full CDR3 is CASSQGQGANSDYTF. V gene TRBV5 combines with J gene TRBJ1-2; 9 bases line up with TRBD1. The read terminates 4 residues before the CDR3 end, so the remaining end is supplied by the germline J gene. V dropped 3 bases and J dropped 0; count of bases not matched to a gene: 2. Germline values: CDR1 LGHNA, CDR2 YNLKQL (reference sequence). The CDR3 loop spans 15 amino acids.

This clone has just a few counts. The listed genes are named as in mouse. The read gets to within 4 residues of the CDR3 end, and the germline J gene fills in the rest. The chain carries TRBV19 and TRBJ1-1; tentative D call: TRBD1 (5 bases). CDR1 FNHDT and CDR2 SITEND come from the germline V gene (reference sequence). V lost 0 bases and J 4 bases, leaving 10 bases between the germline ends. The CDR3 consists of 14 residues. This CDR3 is CASSIVGERTEVFF. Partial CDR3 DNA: TGTGCCAGCAGTATAGTGGGGGAGCGCACA.

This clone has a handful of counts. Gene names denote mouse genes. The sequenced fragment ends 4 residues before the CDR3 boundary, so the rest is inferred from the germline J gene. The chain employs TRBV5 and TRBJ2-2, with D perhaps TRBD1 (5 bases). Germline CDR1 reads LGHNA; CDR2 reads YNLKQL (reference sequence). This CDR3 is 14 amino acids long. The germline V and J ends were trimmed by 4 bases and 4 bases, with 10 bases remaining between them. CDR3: CASSPPRGTGQLYF. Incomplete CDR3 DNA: TGTGCCAGCAGCCCCCCGAGGGGCACCGGG.

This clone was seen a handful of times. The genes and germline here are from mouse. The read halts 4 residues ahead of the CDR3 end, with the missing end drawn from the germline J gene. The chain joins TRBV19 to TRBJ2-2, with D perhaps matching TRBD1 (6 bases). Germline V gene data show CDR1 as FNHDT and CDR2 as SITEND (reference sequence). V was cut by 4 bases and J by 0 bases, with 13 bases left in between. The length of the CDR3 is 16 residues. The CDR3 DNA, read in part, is TGTGCCAGCAGTCCACCGGGACAAGCAAACACCGGG. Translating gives CASSPPGQANTG. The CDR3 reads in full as CASSPPGQANTGQLYF. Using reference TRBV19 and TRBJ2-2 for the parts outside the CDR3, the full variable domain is GGIITQTPKFLIGQEGQKLTLKCQQNFNHDTMYWYRQDSGKGLRLIYYSITENDLQKGDLSEGYDASREKKSSFSLTVTSAQKNEMAVFLCASSPPGQANTGQLYFGEGSKLTVL.

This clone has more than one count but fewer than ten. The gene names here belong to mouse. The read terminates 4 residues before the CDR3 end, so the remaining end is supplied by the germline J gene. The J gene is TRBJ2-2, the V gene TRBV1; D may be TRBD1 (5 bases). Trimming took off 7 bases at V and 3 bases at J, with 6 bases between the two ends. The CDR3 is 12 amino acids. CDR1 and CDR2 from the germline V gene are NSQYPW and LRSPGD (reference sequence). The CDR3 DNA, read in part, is TGCACCTGCAAAGGGGACACCGGG. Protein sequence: CTCKGDTG. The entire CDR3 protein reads CTCKGDTGQLYF.

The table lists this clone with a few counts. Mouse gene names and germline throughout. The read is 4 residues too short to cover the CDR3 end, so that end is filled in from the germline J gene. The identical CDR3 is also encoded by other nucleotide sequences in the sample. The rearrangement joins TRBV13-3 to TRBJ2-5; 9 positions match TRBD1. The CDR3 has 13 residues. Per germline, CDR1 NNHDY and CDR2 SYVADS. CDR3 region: CASSADRGDTQYF. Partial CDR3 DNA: TGTGCCAGCAGCGCGGACAGGGGAGAC.

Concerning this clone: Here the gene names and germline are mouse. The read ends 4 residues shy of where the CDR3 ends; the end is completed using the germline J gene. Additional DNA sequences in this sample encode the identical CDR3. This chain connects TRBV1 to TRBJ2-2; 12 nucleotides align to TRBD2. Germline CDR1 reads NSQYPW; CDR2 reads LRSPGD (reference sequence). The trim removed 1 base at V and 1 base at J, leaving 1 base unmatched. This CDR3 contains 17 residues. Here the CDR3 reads CTCSAGTGGENTGQLYF. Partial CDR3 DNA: TGCACCTGCAGTGCAGGGACTGGGGGGGAAAACACCGGG.

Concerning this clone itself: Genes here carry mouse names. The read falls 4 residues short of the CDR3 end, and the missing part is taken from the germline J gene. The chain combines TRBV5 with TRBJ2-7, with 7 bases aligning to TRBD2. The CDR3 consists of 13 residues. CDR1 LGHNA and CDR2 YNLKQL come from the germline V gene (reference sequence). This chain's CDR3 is CASSQEGGNEQYF. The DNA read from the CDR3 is TGTGCCAGCAGCCAAGAGGGGGGGAAT.

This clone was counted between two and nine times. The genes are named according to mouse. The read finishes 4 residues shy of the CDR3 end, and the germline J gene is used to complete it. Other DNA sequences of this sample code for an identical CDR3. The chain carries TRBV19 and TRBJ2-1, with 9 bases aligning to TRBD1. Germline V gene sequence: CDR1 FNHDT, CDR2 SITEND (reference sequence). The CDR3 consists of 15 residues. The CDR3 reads CASSLFRDRVAEQFF. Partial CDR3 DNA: TGTGCCAGCAGTCTCTTCCGGGACAGGGTGGCT. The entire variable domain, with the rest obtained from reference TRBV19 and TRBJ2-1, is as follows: GGIITQTPKFLIGQEGQKLTLKCQQNFNHDTMYWYRQDSGKGLRLIYYSITENDLQKGDLSEGYDASREKKSSFSLTVTSAQKNEMAVFLCASSLFRDRVAEQFFGPGTRLTVL.

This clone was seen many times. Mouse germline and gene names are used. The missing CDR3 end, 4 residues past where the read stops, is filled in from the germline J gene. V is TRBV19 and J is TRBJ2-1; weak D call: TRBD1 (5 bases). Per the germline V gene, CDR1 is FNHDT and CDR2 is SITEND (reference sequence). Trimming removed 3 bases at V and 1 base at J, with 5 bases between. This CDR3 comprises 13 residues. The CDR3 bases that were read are TGTGCCAGCAGTACAGGGAACTATGCT. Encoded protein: CASSTGNYA. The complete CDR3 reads CASSTGNYAEQFF.

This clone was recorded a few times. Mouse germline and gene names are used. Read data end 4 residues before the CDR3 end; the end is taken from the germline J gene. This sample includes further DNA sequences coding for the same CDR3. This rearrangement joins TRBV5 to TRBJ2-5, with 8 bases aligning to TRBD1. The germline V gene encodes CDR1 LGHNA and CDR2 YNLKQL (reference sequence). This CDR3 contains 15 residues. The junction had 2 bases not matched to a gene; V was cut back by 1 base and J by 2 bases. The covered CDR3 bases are TGTGCCAGCAGCCAAGCAGGGGGCTTCCAAGAC. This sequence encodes CASSQAGGFQD. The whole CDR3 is CASSQAGGFQDTQYF.

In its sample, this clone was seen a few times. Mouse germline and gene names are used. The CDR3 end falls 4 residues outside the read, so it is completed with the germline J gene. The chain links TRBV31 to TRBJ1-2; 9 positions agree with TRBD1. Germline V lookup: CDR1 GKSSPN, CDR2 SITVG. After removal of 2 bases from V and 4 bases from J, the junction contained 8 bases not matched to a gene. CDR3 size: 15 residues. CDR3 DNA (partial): TGTGCCTGGAGTGAAAACAGGGGGCCAGGCTCC. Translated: CAWSENRGPGS. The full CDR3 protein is CAWSENRGPGSDYTF.

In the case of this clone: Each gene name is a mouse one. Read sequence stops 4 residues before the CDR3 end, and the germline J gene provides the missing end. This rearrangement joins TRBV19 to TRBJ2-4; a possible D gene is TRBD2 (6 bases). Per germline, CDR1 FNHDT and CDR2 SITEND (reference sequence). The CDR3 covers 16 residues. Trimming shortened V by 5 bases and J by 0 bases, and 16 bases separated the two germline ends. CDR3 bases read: TGTGCCAGCAGCATCCATCCGGGGGGTAGTCAAAAC. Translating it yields CASSIHPGGSQN. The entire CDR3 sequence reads CASSIHPGGSQNTLYF.

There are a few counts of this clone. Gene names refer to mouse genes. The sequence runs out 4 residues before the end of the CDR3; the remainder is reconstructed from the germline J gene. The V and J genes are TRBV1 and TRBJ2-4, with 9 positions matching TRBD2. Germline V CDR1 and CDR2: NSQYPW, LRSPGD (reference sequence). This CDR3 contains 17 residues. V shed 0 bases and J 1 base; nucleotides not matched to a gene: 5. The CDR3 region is CTCSADLWGGGQNTLYF. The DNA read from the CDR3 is TGCACCTGCAGTGCAGATCTTTGGGGGGGCGGTCAAAAC.

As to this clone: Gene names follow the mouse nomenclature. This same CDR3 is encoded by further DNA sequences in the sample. The CDR3 DNA, read in part, is TGTGCCAGCGGTGATGCGGGGGGCGACTCC. As protein: CASGDAGGDS. The CDR3, in full, reads CASGDAGGDSDYTF. The rearrangement joins TRBV13-2 to TRBJ1-2, with D possibly matching TRBD1 (6 bases). The CDR3 end is not reached by the read, which stops 4 residues before it; the germline J gene fills it in. The CDR3 loop spans 14 amino acids. Per germline, CDR1 NNHNN and CDR2 SYGAGS (reference sequence). V lost 0 bases, J lost 3 bases, and 9 bases lay in between.

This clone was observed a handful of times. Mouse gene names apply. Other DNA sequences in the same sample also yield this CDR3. This CDR3 reads CASGDALGGNTGQLYF. The covered CDR3 bases are TGTGCCAGCGGTGATGCGCTGGGGGGAAACACCGGG. This sequence joins TRBV13-2 and TRBJ2-2; 8 nucleotides match TRBD2. The CDR3 end is not reached by the read, which stops 4 residues before it; the germline J gene fills it in. Germline values: CDR1 NNHNN, CDR2 SYGAGS (reference sequence). The CDR3 extends over 16 amino acids. V was pared by 0 bases and J by 1 base, with 2 bases of the junction left unmatched.

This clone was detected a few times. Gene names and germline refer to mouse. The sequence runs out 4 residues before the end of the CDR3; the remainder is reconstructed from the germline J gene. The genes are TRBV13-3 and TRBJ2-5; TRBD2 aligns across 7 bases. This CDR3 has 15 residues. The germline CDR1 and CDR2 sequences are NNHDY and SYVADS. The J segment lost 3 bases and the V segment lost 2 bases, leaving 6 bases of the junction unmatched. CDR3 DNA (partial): TGTGCCAGCAGTGAGCCCCTGGGGGTACAAGAC. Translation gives CASSEPLGVQD. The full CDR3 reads CASSEPLGVQDTQYF.